This T cell receptor (beta chain) was retrieved from a study of tumor-infiltrating lymphocytes in oesophageal squamous cell carcinoma. MiXCR, run by TCRdb on the PCR reads, gives a single entry per CDR3 protein. Here the sample spans some 9,900 distinct CDR3 sequences, 45% to 65% being singletons. Germline loops: CDR1 SGDLS, CDR2 YYNGEE. V gave up 3 bases and J gave up 4 bases; unmatched junction bases: 3. CDR3 length: 14 residues. This chain connects TRBV9 to TRBJ1-3; 8 bases are a match to TRBD1. The TCR comes from a female donor with esophageal squamous cell carcinoma. The sequenced sample consisted of esophageal tumor tissue. CDR3 sequence reads: CASSARQGGNTIYF. CDR3 in DNA: TGTGCCAGCAGCGCCAGACAGGGGGGAAACACCATATATTTT.